These T cell receptor beta chains were read from a single sample in a study of CD8 T cells in ankylosing spondylitis. One entry per CDR3 protein, called by TCRdb with MiXCR from the 5' RACE reads. The sample shows some 220,000 distinct CDR3 sequences, approximately 7.3% of them seen only once. Material for sequencing was blood, either unsorted or a sorted T cell fraction (not recorded which). Source of these receptors: a male donor with ankylosing spondylitis. The CDR3 runs from the conserved cysteine through the conserved F or W. The D gene is left open where the match is weak. Expanded clones get a size class; other rows say once, few or many, or leave the size out.

v_gene	abundance	d_gene	j_gene	CDR3nt	CDR3aa
TRBV9	.	.	TRBJ1-2	TGTGCCAGCAGCGCAGACCGGGGCCGCGGGGGCTACACCTTC	CASSADRGRGGYTF
TRBV6-1	many	.	TRBJ1-4	TGTGCCAGCAGCCCCTGGACCGGGAGTGAAGAAAAACTGTTTTTT	CASSPWTGSEEKLFF
TRBV13	many	.	TRBJ2-3	TGTGCCAGCAGCCCGTCTAGCACAGATACGCAGTATTTT	CASSPSSTDTQYF
TRBV23-1	few	TRBD1	TRBJ2-7	TGCGCCAGCATGAAGGACAGGCCCTACGAGCAGTACTTC	CASMKDRPYEQYF
TRBV2	few	.	TRBJ2-2	TGTGCCACCCCCGGGGGTGACGGGGAGCTGTTTTTT	CATPGGDGELFF
TRBV27	many	TRBD1	TRBJ2-2	TGTGCCATCTCACAGGGGGCCGGGGAGCTGTTTTTT	CAISQGAGELFF
TRBV25-1	many	.	TRBJ2-5	TGTGCCAGCAGACCCGGACAGCGGTCACAAGAGACCCAGTACTTC	CASRPGQRSQETQYF
TRBV6-2/TRBV6-3	few	.	TRBJ1-2	TGTGCCAGCAAGACGGACAGCGGGCTTGGCTATGGCTACACCTTC	CASKTDSGLGYGYTF
TRBV2	many	TRBD1	TRBJ1-1	TGTGCCAGCTCGCATCCCGGGACAGGCAGATCTGAAGCTTTCTTT	CASSHPGTGRSEAFF
TRBV10-1	many	TRBD1	TRBJ2-7	TGCGCCAGCAGTTCCAGGGGGCTCGAGCAGTACTTC	CASSSRGLEQYF
TRBV27	.	TRBD1	TRBJ2-7	TGTGCCAGCAGTTTCGGGACAGATACCTACGAGCAGTACTTC	CASSFGTDTYEQYF
TRBV5-6	many	TRBD1	TRBJ2-7	TGTGCCAGCAGCTTGGGGACAGGGTATTACGAGCAGTACTTC	CASSLGTGYYEQYF
TRBV15	many	.	TRBJ2-5	TGTGCCACCAGCACACCATCGCTGTACCAAGAGACCCAGTACTTC	CATSTPSLYQETQYF
TRBV20-1	many	.	TRBJ2-1	TGCAGTGCCCGCGGACTGGGGCTAAATGAGCAGTTCTTC	CSARGLGLNEQFF
TRBV7-2	.	.	TRBJ2-1	TGTGCCAGCAGCTTGTCGGACTGGGGTTACAATGAGCAGTTCTTC	CASSLSDWGYNEQFF
TRBV24-1	many	.	TRBJ1-5	TGTGCCACCAGTGATTATTCGAGCGGGCAGCCCCAGCATTTT	CATSDYSSGQPQHF
TRBV5-1	many	TRBD2	TRBJ2-7	TGCGCCAGCAGCTTGACTAGCGGGGGATCTTACGAGCAGTACTTC	CASSLTSGGSYEQYF
TRBV27	many	TRBD1	TRBJ2-7	TGTGCCAGCAGTTTCGGGACAGGGGGCGACGAGCAGTACTTC	CASSFGTGGDEQYF
TRBV4-1	many	.	TRBJ2-7	TGCGCCAGCAGCCAAGGGGGCGGTTCCTACGAGCAGTACTTC	CASSQGGGSYEQYF
TRBV12-3/TRBV12-4	many	TRBD2	TRBJ2-4	TGTGCCAGCAGCCCCGGGACTAGCGGGAGTCGCGCCAAAAACATTCAGTACTTC	CASSPGTSGSRAKNIQYF
TRBV15	.	.	TRBJ2-3	TGTGCCACCAGCAGAGACAGGTCACAGTCGTATTCCAGCACAGATACGCAGTATTTT	CATSRDRSQSYSSTDTQYF
TRBV27	many	.	TRBJ2-7	TGTGCCAGCAGTTCCCGGACAGATTACGAGCAGTACTTC	CASSSRTDYEQYF
TRBV7-9	many	.	TRBJ1-6	TGTGCCAGCAGCTTAACTCGGGATTCACCCCTCCACTTT	CASSLTRDSPLHF
TRBV9	.	.	TRBJ1-3	TGTGCCAGCGGATTCTCCGGAGCCGGAAACACCATATATTTT	CASGFSGAGNTIYF
TRBV7-9	many	TRBD1	TRBJ1-2	TGTGCCAGCAGCCAAGGACAGGGGACGACTAACTATGGCTACACCTTC	CASSQGQGTTNYGYTF
TRBV4-3	.	.	TRBJ2-2	TGCGCCAGCAGCCAAGTGGGGAGTTTGGGGACCGGGGAGCTGTTTTTT	CASSQVGSLGTGELFF
TRBV28	many	.	TRBJ2-3	TGTGCCAGCAGTTTCCAGGGGATATTCGGTGCCACAGATACGCAGTATTTT	CASSFQGIFGATDTQYF
TRBV27	many	.	TRBJ1-2	TGTGCCAGCAGTTTTAGCAGGGGAAACATATATGGCTACACCTTC	CASSFSRGNIYGYTF
TRBV9	many	.	TRBJ1-2	TGTGCCAGCAGCGTTGCCAGGAACTATGGCTACACCTTC	CASSVARNYGYTF
TRBV7-2	many	.	TRBJ2-7	TGTGCCAGCAGCTTTTTAGACGGCTACGAGCAGTACTTC	CASSFLDGYEQYF
TRBV9	.	TRBD1	TRBJ2-2	TGTGCCAGCAGCTCTAATCCGAAGGGGGCCCTAAGTGGGGAGCTGTTTTTT	CASSSNPKGALSGELFF
TRBV28	.	.	TRBJ2-1	TGTGCCAGCCGGGCCCTCCGGGTCAACGGGCCACATGAGCAGTTCTTC	CASRALRVNGPHEQFF
TRBV10-3	many	.	TRBJ2-5	TGTGCCATCAGTGAGGGGCCTCGCCAAGAGACCCAGTACTTC	CAISEGPRQETQYF
TRBV7-9	few	.	TRBJ2-7	TGTGCCAGCAGCCCCGGATACGGCGAGCAGTACTTC	CASSPGYGEQYF
TRBV27	many	.	TRBJ2-7	TGTGCCAGCGGTCCACACTACGAGCAGTACTTC	CASGPHYEQYF
TRBV20-1	many	TRBD2	TRBJ2-3	TGCAGTGCTAGACACACTAGCGGGGCGAGCACAGATACGCAGTATTTT	CSARHTSGASTDTQYF